The clone carrying this T cell receptor beta chain was counted between two and nine times. Its target is unknown. The record originates from a study of graft-versus-host responses after intestinal transplantation. Study context: Uniformly, recipients were administered anti-thymocyte globulin induction with subsequent tacrolimus and steroids for two to three years.

TCRdb keeps only in-frame clones here, not all; method: immunoSEQ multiplex PCR. This table holds over 80,000 clones, 90% to 95% found once. Findings and limits, study-wide: Early post-transplant HvG declines were associated with peak circulating GvH clone levels. GvH clones occurred in recipient marrow; some first appeared in ileum or blood. The study found high graft-versus-host to host-versus-graft clonal ratios in allografts of patients with graft-donor T cell macrochimerism.

Trimming shortened V by 1 base and J by 11 bases, and 12 bases separated the two germline ends. Germline CDR1 reads LNHDA; CDR2 reads SQIVND (reference sequence). The CDR3 runs to 14 residues. The sample was unstimulated CD4+ T cells sorted from spleen or lymph node cells, taken before transplant. J is TRBJ1-6 and V is TRBV19, with TRBD1 as a possible D gene (5 bases). This receptor was identified in a human donor who was the organ donor for an intestinal transplant. The DNA for the CDR3 is TGTGCCAGTAGTATAGGGGAGGGGAAGACACCCCTCCACTTT. This sequence encodes CASSIGEGKTPLHF.